Following are 8 T cell receptor beta chains from one sample sequenced in a study of blood T cell repertoires in COVID-19. The table came from immunoSEQ multiplex PCR; TCRdb's copy has only in-frame clones and leaves some out. The sample records 56,000 or so clones, around 85% being singletons. The sequencing sample was made of peripheral blood. The receptor set was obtained from a woman in her sixties or seventies with acute or convalescent COVID-19.

This rearrangement joins TRBV6-5 to TRBJ1-2; tentatively, D is TRBD1 (6 bases). This CDR3 contains 15 residues. Trimming cost V 6 bases and J 4 bases, with 18 bases left between them. Germline assignment: CDR1 MNHEY and CDR2 SVGAGI. In DNA, the CDR3 is TGTGCCAGCAGCCTGGGACACGGATTCCTCTATGGCTACACCTTC. The encoded protein is CASSLGHGFLYGYTF.

The chain uses TRBV7-9 and TRBJ2-1; no firm D call. This CDR3 contains 12 residues. V was trimmed by 3 bases and J by 7 bases, leaving 7 bases between them. Germline CDR1 is SEHNR and CDR2 is FQNEAQ (reference sequence). The DNA for the CDR3 is TGTGCCAGCAGCTTCTCTATAAATGAGCAGTTCTTC. This sequence encodes CASSFSINEQFF.

This clone was recorded only once. The chain is built from TRBV5-1 and TRBJ1-1; D not certain. The CDR3 has 15 residues. Germline values: CDR1 SGHRS, CDR2 YFSETQ. V gave up 0 bases and J gave up 2 bases, with 11 bases separating them. CDR3 sequence: CASSLERPGNTEAFF. CDR3 coding DNA: TGCGCCAGCAGCTTGGAACGGCCGGGAAACACTGAAGCTTTCTTT.

In its sample, this clone was seen a few times. The J gene is TRBJ1-3, the V gene TRBV13; no firm D call. Trimming took 0 bases from V and 0 from J, leaving 12 bases between them. The CDR3 is 17 residues long. From germline, CDR1 is PRHDT and CDR2 FYEKMQ (reference sequence). CDR3 amino acids: CASSLGKNSHSGNTIYF. As DNA, the CDR3 is TGTGCCAGCAGCTTAGGAAAGAACAGTCACTCTGGAAACACCATATATTTT.

V usage is TRBV29-1 and J usage is TRBJ2-1; 11 positions match TRBD2. There are 15 residues in the CDR3. The germline CDR1 and CDR2 sequences are SQVTM and ANQGSEA. The V and J ends lost 4 bases and 9 bases, in that order; junction bases with no gene match: 11. The CDR3 nucleotides are TGCAGCGTTGTTGGCGGTAGCGGGGGGGCCTTTGAGCAGTTCTTC. Its translation is CSVVGGSGGAFEQFF.

The chain employs TRBV2 and TRBJ2-2; D might be TRBD1 (5 bases). Germline V gene lookup returns CDR1 SNHLY and CDR2 FYNNEI. V dropped 6 bases and J dropped 5 bases, with 13 bases sitting between them. CDR3 length: 14 amino acids. The CDR3 sequence is CASSPRQTTGELFF. The CDR3 region has the DNA TGTGCCAGCAGCCCCAGACAGACGACCGGGGAGCTGTTTTTT.

This chain links TRBV15 with TRBJ1-1, with D perhaps TRBD1 (5 bases). The CDR3 is 14 amino acids. V lost 1 base and J lost 2, with 8 bases in between. Germline loops: CDR1 LNHNV, CDR2 YYDKDF (reference sequence). For the CDR3, the DNA is TGTGCCACCAGCAGAGTGACAGACAACACTGAAGCTTTCTTT. Protein product: CATSRVTDNTEAFF. The full variable domain, with the rest looked up from reference TRBV15 and TRBJ1-1, is DAMVIQNPRYQVTQFGKPVTLSCSQTLNHNVMYWYQQKSSQAPKLLFHYYDKDFNNEADTPDNFQSRRPNTSFCFLDIRSPGLGDTAMYLCATSRVTDNTEAFFGQGTRLTVV.

The chain employs TRBV7-2 and TRBJ2-2; possible D gene TRBD1, 6 bases. Germline loops: CDR1 SGHTA, CDR2 FQGNSA. There are 14 residues in the CDR3. V lost 6 bases and J 0 bases, leaving 8 bases between the germline ends. Here the CDR3 DNA reads TGTGCCAGCAGTGGGGGCTCGAACACCGGGGAGCTGTTTTTT. It is translated as CASSGGSNTGELFF.